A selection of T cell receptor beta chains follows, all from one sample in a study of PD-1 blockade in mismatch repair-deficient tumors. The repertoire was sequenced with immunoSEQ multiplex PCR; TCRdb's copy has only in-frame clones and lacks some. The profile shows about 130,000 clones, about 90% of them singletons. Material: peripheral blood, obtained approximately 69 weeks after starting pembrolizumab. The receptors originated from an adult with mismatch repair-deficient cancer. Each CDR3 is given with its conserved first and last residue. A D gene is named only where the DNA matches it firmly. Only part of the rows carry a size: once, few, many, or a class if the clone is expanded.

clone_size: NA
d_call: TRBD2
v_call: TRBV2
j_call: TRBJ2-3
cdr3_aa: CASSEITSGRTDTQYF
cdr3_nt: TGTGCCAGCAGTGAAATAACTAGCGGGAGGACAGATACGCAGTATTTT

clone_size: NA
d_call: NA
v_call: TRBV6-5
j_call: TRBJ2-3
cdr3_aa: CASRYLEGTDTQYF
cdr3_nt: TGTGCCAGCAGATATCTGGAAGGCACAGATACGCAGTATTTT

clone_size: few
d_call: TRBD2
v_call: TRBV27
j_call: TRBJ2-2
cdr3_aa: CASSFNAGVNTGELFF
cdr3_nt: TGTGCCAGCAGTTTTAATGCGGGAGTGAACACCGGGGAGCTGTTTTTT

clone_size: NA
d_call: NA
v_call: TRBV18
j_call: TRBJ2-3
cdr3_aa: CASSPFGGSDTQYF
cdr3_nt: TGTGCCAGCTCACCTTTTGGGGGCTCAGATACGCAGTATTTT

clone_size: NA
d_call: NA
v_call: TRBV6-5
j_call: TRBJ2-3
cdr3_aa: CASSYSGRVAADTQYF
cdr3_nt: TGTGCCAGCAGTTACTCAGGCAGGGTAGCGGCAGATACGCAGTATTTT

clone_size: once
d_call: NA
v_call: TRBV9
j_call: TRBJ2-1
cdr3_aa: CASSVGVEQFF
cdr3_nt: TGTGCCAGCAGCGTAGGGGTTGAGCAGTTCTTC

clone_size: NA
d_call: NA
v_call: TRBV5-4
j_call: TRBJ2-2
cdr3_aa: CASRWGSGELFF
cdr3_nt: TGTGCCAGCAGATGGGGTTCCGGGGAGCTGTTTTTT

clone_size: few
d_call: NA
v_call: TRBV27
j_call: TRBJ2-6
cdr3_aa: CASSLSGSGANVLTF
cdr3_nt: TGTGCCAGCAGTTTGAGTGGATCTGGGGCCAACGTCCTGACTTTC

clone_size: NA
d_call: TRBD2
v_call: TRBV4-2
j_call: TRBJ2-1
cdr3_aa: CASSQRLAGYNEQFF
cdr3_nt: TGTGCCAGCAGCCAAAGGCTAGCGGGCTACAATGAGCAGTTCTTC

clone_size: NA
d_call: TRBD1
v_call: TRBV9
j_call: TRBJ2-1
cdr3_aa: CASSIEQGTYNEQFF
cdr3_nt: TGTGCCAGCAGCATAGAACAGGGGACCTACAATGAGCAGTTCTTC

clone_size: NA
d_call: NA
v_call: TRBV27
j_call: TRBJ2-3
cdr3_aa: CASSSTQLVAVTSTDTQYF
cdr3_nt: TGTGCCAGCAGTTCCACCCAACTGGTAGCTGTCACTAGCACAGATACGCAGTATTTT

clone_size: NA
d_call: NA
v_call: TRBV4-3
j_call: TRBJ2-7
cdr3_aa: CASSQDRTLGYEQYF
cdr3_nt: TGCGCCAGCAGCCAAGATCGGACATTGGGCTACGAGCAGTACTTC

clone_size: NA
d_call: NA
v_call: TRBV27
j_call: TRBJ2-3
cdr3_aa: CASSPNQGTDTQYF
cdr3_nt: TGTGCCAGCAGTCCTAACCAAGGCACAGATACGCAGTATTTT

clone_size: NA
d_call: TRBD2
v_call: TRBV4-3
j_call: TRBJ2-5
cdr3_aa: CASSQGRTGTSGRYQETQYF
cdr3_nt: TGCGCCAGCAGCCAAGGACGGACCGGGACTAGCGGGAGATACCAAGAGACCCAGTACTTC

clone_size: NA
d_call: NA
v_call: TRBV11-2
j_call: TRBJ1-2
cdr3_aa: CASSFSAGYGYTF
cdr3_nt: TGTGCCAGCAGCTTCTCTGCGGGTTATGGCTACACCTTC

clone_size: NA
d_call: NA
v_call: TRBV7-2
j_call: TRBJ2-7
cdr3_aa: CASSIARYEQYF
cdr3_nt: TGTGCCAGCAGCATCGCCCGCTACGAGCAGTACTTC

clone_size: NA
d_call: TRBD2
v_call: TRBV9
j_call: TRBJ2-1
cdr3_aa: CASSAVAGAGGSSYNEQFF
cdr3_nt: TGTGCCAGCAGCGCGGTAGCCGGAGCGGGAGGGAGCTCCTACAATGAGCAGTTCTTC

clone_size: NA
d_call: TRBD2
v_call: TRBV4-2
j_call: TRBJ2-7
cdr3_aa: CASSQGVPSGPYEQYF
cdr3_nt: TGTGCCAGCAGCCAAGGGGTTCCTAGCGGCCCCTACGAGCAGTACTTC

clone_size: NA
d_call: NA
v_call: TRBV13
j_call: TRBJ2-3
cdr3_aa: CASQKRDTQYF
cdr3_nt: TGTGCCTCACAAAAAAGGGATACGCAGTATTTT

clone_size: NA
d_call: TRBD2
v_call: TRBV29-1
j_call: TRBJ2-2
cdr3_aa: CSVEDRTSGRIANTGELFF
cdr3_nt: TGCAGCGTTGAAGATCGGACTAGCGGGAGAATAGCGAACACCGGGGAGCTGTTTTTT

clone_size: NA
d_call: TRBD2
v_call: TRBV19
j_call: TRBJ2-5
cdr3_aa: CASSIGSASGKETQYF
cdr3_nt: TGTGCCAGTAGTATAGGGTCGGCTAGCGGGAAAGAGACCCAGTACTTC

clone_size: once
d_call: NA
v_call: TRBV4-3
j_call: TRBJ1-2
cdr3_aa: CASSQESNYGYTF
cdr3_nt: TGCGCCAGCAGCCAAGAGTCAAACTATGGCTACACCTTC